This T cell receptor (beta chain) was documented in a study of blood T cell repertoires in COVID-19. V was cut by 1 base and J by 4 bases, with 11 bases left in between. CDR3 length: 15 residues. Germline V lookup: CDR1 SGHNT, CDR2 YENEEA. Original processing notes: Amplification of reference gene primers was used by the study to estimate nucleated cell counts. Generated by immunoSEQ multiplex PCR, the TCRdb table keeps only in-frame clones and is missing some. From that table come the V and J calls and clone size; the DNA was used to work out D and trimming. Found here are about 55,000 clones, approximately 89% of them singletons; the top ten hold about 15%.

V is TRBV11-3 and J is TRBJ2-1; D not certain. The receptor comes from a human donor in a cohort sampled during active COVID-19. The sequencing input was peripheral blood. The CDR3 DNA reads as TGTGCCAGCAGCTTAGGCGGAACCAATTACAATGAGCAGTTCTTC. Encoded protein: CASSLGGTNYNEQFF.